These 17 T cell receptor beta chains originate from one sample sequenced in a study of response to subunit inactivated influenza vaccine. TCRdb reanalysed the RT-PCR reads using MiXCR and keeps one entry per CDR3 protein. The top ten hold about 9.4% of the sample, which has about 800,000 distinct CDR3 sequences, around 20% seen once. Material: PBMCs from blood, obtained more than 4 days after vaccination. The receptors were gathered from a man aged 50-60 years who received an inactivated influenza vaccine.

The CDR3 DNA is TGTGCCAGCAGCGGGATTGGCGGCGAGCAGTACTTC. It encodes CASSGIGGEQYF. The chain combines TRBV9 with TRBJ2-7; no definite D call. The germline gives CDR1 SGDLS, CDR2 YYNGEE. Trimming left V 3 bases short and J 6 bases short, with 10 bases between. The CDR3 runs 12 residues.

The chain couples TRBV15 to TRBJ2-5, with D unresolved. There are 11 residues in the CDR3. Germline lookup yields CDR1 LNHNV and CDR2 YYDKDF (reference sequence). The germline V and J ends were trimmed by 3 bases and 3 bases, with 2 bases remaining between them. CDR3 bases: TGTGCCACCAGCAGCGAAGAGACCCAGTACTTC. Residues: CATSSEETQYF.

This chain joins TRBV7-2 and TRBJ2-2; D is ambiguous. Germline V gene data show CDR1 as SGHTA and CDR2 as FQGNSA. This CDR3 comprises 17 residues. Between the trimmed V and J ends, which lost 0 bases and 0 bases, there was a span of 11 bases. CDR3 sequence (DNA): TGTGCCAGCAGCTTAGCGTTTGGTGCGACGAACACCGGGGAGCTGTTTTTT. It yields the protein CASSLAFGATNTGELFF.

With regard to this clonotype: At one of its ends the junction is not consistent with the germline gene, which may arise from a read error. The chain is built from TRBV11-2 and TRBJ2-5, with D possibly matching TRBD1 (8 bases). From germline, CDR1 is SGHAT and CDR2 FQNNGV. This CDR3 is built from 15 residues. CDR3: CAISLRYRGGETQYF. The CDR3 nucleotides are TGTGCCATCAGCTTACGTTACAGGGGGGGAGAGACCCAGTACTTC. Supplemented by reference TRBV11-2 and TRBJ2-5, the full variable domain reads EAGVAQSPRYKIIEKRQSVAFWCNPISGHATLYWYQQILGQGPKLLIQFQNNGVVDDSQLPKDRFSAERLKGVDSTLKIQPAKLEDSAVYLCAISLRYRGGETQYFGPGTRLLVL.

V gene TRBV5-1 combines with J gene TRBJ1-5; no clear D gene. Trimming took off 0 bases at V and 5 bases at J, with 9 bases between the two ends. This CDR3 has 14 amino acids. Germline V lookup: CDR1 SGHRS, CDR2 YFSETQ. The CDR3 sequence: CASSLEGSDQPQHF. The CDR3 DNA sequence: TGCGCCAGCAGCTTGGAGGGCTCGGATCAGCCCCAGCATTTT.

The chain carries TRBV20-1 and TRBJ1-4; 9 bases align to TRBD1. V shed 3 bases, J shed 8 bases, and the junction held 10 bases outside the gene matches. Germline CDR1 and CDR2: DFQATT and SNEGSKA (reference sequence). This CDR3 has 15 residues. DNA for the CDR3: TGCAGTGCTAGTGGCAGCGGGACAGGGTGGGAAAAACTGTTTTTT. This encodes CSASGSGTGWEKLFF.

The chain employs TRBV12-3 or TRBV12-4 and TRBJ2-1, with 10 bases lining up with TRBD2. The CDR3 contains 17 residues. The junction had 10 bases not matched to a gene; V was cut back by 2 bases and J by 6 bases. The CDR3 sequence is CASSLTTGTSDFNEQFF. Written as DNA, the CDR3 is TGTGCCAGCAGTTTAACGACCGGGACTAGCGATTTCAATGAGCAGTTCTTC.

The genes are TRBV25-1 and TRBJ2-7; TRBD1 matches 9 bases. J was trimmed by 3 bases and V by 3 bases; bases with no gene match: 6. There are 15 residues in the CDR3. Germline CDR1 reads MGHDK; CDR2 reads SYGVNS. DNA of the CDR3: TGTGCCAGCAGTGACCCACGGACAGGGGACTACGAGCAGTACTTC. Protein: CASSDPRTGDYEQYF.

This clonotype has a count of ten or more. CDR3 in DNA: TGTGCCAGCAGTTTAGCGGGACCCTCCTACAATGAGCAGTTCTTC. This gives the protein CASSLAGPSYNEQFF. The chain recombines TRBV28 with TRBJ2-1; the D gene is possibly TRBD2 (6 bases). Germline CDR1 is MDHEN and CDR2 is SYDVKM. The ends were cut back, 2 bases at V and 0 bases at J, with 8 bases in the middle. CDR3 length equals 15 residues.

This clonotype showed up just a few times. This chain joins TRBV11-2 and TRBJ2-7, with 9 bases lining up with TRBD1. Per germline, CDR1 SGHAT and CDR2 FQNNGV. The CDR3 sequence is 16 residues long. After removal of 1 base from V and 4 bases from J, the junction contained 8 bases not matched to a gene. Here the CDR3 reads CASSLVVTGGGYEQYF. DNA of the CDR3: TGTGCCAGCAGCTTAGTAGTTACAGGGGGCGGTTACGAGCAGTACTTC.

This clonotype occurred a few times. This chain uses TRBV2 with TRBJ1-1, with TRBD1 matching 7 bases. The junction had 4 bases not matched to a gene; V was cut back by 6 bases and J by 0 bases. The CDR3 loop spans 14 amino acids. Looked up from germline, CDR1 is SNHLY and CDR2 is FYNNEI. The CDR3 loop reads CASRQGFMNTEAFF. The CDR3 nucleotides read TGTGCCAGCAGACAGGGGTTTATGAACACTGAAGCTTTCTTT.

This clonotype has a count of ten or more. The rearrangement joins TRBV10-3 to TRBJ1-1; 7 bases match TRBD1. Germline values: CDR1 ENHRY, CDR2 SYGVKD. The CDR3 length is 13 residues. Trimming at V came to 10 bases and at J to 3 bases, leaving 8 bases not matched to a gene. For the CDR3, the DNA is TGTGCCACGAACAGGGGTTTGGACACTGAAGCTTTCTTT. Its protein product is CATNRGLDTEAFF.

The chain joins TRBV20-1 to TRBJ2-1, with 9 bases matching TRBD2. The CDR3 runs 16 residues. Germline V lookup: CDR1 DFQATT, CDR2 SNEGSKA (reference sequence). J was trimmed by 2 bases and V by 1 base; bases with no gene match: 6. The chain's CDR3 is CSARAGGRATYNEQFF. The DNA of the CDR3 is TGCAGTGCTAGAGCTGGCGGGAGGGCAACCTACAATGAGCAGTTCTTC.

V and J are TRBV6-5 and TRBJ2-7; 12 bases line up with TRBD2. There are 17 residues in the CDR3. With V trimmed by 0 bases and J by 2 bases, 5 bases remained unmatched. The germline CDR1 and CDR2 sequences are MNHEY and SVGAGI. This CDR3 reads CASSYSPTSGRPYEQYF. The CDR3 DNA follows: TGTGCCAGCAGTTACTCTCCGACTAGCGGGAGACCCTACGAGCAGTACTTC.

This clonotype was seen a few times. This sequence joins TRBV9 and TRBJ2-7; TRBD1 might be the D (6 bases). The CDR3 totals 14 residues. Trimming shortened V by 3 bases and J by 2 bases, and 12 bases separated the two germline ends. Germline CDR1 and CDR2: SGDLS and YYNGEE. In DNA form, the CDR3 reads TGTGCCAGCAGCGCGGGACATACCGCCTACGAGCAGTACTTC. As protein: CASSAGHTAYEQYF.

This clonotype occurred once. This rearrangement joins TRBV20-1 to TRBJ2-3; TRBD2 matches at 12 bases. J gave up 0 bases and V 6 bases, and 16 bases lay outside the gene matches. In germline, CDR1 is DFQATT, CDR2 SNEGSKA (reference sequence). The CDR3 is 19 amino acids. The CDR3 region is CSAPFGTSGRPLSTDTQYF. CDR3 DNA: TGCAGTGCGCCCTTTGGTACTAGCGGGAGGCCCCTTAGCACAGATACGCAGTATTTT.

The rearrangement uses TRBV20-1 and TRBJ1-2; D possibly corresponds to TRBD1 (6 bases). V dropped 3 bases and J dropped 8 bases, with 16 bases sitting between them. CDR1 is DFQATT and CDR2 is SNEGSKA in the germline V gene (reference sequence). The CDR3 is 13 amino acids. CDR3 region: CSASLQGIEGYTF. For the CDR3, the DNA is TGCAGTGCTAGTTTACAGGGAATTGAGGGCTACACCTTC.